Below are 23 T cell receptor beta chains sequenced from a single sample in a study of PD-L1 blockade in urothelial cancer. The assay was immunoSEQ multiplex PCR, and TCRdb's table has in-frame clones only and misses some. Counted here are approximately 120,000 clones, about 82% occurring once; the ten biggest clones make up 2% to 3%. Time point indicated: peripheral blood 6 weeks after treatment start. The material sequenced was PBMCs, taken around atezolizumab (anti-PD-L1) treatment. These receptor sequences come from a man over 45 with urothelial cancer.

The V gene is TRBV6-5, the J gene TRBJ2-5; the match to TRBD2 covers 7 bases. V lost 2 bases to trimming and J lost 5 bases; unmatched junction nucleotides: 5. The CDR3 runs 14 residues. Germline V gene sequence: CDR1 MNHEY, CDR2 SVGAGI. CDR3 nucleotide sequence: TGTGCCAGCAGTTACGCAGGGAGGGAGGAGACCCAGTACTTC. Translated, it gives CASSYAGREETQYF.

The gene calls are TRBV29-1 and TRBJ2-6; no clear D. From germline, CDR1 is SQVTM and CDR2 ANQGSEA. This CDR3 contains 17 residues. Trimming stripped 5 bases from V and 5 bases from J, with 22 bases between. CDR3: CSVLPSLIQSRANVLTF. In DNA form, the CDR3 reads TGCAGCGTTTTGCCGTCACTAATACAAAGTCGGGCCAACGTCCTGACTTTC. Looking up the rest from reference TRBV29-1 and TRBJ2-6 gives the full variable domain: SAVISQKPSRDICQRGTSLTIQCQVDSQVTMMFWYRQQPGQSLTLIATANQGSEATYESGFVIDKFPISRPNLTFSTLTVSNMSPEDSSIYLCSVLPSLIQSRANVLTFGAGSRLTVL.

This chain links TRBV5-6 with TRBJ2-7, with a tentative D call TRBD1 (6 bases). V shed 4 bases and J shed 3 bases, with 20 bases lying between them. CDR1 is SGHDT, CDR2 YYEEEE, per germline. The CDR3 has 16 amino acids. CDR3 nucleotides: TGTGCCAGCAGCCCTTCCTACTGGGACACATTCTACGAGCAGTACTTC. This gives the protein CASSPSYWDTFYEQYF.

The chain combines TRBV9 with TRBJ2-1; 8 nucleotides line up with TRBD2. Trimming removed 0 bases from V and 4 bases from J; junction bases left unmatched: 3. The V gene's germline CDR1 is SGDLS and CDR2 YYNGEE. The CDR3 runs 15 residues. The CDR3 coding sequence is TGTGCCAGCAGCGTAGCTAGCGGGCAATACAATGAGCAGTTCTTC. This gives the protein CASSVASGQYNEQFF.

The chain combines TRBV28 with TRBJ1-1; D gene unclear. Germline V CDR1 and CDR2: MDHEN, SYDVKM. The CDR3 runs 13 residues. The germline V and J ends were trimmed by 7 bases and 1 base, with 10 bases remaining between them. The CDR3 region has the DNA TGTGCCAGCATCGGTAGAAAGAACACTGAAGCTTTCTTT. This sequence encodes CASIGRKNTEAFF.

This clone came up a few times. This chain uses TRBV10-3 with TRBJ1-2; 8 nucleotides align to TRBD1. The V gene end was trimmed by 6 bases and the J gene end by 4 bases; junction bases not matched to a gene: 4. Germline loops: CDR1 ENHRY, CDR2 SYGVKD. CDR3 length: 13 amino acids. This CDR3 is CAIRQGVFYGYTF. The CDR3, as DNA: TGTGCCATCAGACAGGGGGTGTTCTATGGCTACACCTTC.

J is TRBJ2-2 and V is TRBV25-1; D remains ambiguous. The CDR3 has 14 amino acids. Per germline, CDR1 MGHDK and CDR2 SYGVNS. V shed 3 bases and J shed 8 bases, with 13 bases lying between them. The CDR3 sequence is CASSDFGSQGELFF. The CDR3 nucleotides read TGTGCCAGCAGTGACTTTGGATCACAGGGGGAGCTGTTTTTT.

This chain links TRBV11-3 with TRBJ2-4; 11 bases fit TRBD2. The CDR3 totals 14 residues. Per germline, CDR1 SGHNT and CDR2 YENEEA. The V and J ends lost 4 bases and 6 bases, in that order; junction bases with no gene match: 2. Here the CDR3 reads CASSSTSGGNIQYF. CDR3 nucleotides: TGTGCCAGCAGCTCTACTAGCGGGGGAAACATTCAGTACTTC.

In DNA form, the CDR3 reads TGTGCCTGGAACCGGGGACTAGCGGGAGTGAGCGGGGAGCTGTTTTTT. As protein: CAWNRGLAGVSGELFF. The V gene is TRBV30, the J gene TRBJ2-2; TRBD2 matches at 14 bases. CDR3 size: 16 residues. With V trimmed by 4 bases and J by 7 bases, 8 bases remained unmatched. Germline values: CDR1 GTSNPN, CDR2 SVGIG (reference sequence).

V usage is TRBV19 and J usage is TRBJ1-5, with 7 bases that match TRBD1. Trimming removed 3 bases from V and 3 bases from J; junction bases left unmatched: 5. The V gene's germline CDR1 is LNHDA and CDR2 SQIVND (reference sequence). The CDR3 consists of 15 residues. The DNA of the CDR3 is TGTGCCAGTAGTATTAGACAGGGCCACAATCAGCCCCAGCATTTT. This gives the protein CASSIRQGHNQPQHF.

The CDR3 DNA reads TGTGCTAGTGGTTTGATAAGGGGTGGTAGAGGCTCCTACAATGAGCAGTTCTTC. It yields the protein CASGLIRGGRGSYNEQFF. This chain links TRBV12-5 with TRBJ2-1; possible D gene TRBD1, 5 bases. This CDR3 comprises 18 residues. The V gene's germline CDR1 is LGHNT and CDR2 FRNRAP. The V end was cut by 2 bases, the J end by 0 bases, with 17 bases between.

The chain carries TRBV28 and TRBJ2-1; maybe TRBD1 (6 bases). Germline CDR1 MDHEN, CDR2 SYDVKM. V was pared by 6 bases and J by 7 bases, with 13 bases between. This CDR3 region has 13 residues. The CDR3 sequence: CASSLPQGNEQFF. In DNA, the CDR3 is TGTGCCAGCAGCCTGCCTCAGGGGAATGAGCAGTTCTTC.

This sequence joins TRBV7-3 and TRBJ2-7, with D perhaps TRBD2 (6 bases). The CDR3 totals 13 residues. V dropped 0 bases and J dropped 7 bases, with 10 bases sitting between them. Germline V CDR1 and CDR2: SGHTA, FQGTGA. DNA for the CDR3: TGTGCCAGCAGCTTAACGAGGGCGGGGGAGCAGTACTTC. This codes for CASSLTRAGEQYF.

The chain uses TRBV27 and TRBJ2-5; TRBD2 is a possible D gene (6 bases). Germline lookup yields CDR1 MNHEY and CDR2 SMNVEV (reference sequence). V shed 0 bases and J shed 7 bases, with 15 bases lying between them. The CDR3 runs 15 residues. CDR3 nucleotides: TGTGCCAGCAGTTTATCGCGGGACTCCATTGCGACCCAGTACTTC. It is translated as CASSLSRDSIATQYF.

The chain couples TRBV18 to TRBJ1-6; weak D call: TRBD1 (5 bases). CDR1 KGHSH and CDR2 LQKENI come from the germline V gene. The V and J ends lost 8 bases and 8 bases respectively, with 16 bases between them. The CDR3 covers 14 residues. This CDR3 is CASGQDSTHSPLHF. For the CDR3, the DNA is TGTGCCAGCGGACAAGACAGTACCCATTCACCCCTCCACTTT.

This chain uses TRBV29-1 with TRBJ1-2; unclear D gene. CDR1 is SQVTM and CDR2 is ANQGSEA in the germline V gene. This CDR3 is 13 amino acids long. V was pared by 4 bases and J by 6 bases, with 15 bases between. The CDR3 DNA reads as TGCAGCGTTGGGAGGATAAAACTGGATGGCTACACCTTC. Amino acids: CSVGRIKLDGYTF.

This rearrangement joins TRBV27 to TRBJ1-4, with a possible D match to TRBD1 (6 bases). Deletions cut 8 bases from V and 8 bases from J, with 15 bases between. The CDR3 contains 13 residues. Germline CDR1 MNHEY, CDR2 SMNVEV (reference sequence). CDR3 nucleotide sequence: TGTGCCAGCCGGGGGGCAGGGAGAGAAAAACTGTTTTTT. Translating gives CASRGAGREKLFF.

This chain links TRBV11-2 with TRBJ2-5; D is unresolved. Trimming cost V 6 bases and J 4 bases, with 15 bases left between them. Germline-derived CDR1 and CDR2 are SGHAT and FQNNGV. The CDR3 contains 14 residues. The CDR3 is CASRPPEAVETQYF. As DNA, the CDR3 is TGTGCCAGCAGGCCACCCGAAGCCGTAGAGACCCAGTACTTC.

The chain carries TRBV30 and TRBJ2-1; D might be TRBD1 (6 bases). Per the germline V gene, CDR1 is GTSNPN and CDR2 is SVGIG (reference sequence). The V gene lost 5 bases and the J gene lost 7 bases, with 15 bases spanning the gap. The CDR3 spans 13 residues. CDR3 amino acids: CAWGGGKVNEQFF. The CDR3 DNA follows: TGTGCCTGGGGTGGGGGCAAGGTGAATGAGCAGTTCTTC.

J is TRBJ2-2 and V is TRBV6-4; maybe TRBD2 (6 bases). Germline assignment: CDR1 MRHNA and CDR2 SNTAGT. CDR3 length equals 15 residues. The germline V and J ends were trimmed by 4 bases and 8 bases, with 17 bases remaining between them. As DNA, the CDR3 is TGTGCCAGCAGTGTATTTTACGGGAGAACTGGGGAGCTGTTTTTT. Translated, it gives CASSVFYGRTGELFF.

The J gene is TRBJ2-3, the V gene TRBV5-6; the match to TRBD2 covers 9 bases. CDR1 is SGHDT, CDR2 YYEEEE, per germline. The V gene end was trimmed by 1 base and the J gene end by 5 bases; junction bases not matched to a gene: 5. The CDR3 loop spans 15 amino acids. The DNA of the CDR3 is TGTGCCAGCAGCTTGATGCTAGCGGGACGAGATACGCAGTATTTT. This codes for CASSLMLAGRDTQYF. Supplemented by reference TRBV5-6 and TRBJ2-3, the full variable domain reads DAGVTQSPTHLIKTRGQQVTLRCSPKSGHDTVSWYQQALGQGPQFIFQYYEEEERQRGNFPDRFSGHQFPNYSSELNVNALLLGDSALYLCASSLMLAGRDTQYFGPGTRLTVL.

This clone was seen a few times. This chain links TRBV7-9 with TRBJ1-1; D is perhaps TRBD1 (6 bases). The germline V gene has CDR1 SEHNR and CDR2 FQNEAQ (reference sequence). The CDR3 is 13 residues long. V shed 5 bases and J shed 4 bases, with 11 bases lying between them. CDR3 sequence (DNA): TGTGCCAGCAGCCCCTCAGGGGCCACTGAAGCTTTCTTT. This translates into CASSPSGATEAFF. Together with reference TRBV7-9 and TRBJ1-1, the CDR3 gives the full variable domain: DTGVSQNPRHKITKRGQNVTFRCDPISEHNRLYWYRQTLGQGPEFLTYFQNEAQLEKSRLLSDRFSAERPKGSFSTLEIQRTEQGDSAMYLCASSPSGATEAFFGQGTRLTVV.

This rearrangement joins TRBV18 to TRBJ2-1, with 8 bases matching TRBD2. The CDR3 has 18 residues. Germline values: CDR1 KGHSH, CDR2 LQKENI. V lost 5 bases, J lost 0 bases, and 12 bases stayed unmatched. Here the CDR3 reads CASSLAGTSLSSYNEQFF. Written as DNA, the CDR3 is TGTGCCAGCTCATTAGCCGGGACTAGTCTCAGCTCCTACAATGAGCAGTTCTTC.